The clone carrying this TCR beta chain was counted a few times. The antigen is not known. The CDR3 runs 16 residues. The V end lost 0 bases, the J end lost 6 bases, and 15 bases lay between the germline ends. Per the germline V gene, CDR1 is MNHEY and CDR2 is SVGEGT. This sample stems from a study of identical twins. Study-wide results and caveats: Conclusions were drawn cross-sectionally by statistical analysis, without following the same donors.

Only healthy Caucasians were enrolled as donors. TCRdb reprocessed the 5' RACE reads via MiXCR and lists one record per CDR3 protein. The sample shows approximately 700,000 distinct CDR3 sequences, 18% of them seen only once. The sample also formed part of further work on T cells expressing NK-cell markers. This second study notes: Also leading the CD3+CD56-NKG2C+ fraction in a few donors were these clonotypes. It remained uncertain whether the expanded NKG2C+ T cell clones were specific for HCMV antigens.

Sequencing used PBMCs. The chain combines TRBV6-2 or TRBV6-3 with TRBJ1-5; D is undetermined. This clonotype was sampled from a woman under 30 in good health. In nucleotides, the CDR3 is TGTGCCAGCAGTTACTCGAATACGGAAGGTGGTCAGCCCCAGCATTTT. Encoded protein: CASSYSNTEGGQPQHF.